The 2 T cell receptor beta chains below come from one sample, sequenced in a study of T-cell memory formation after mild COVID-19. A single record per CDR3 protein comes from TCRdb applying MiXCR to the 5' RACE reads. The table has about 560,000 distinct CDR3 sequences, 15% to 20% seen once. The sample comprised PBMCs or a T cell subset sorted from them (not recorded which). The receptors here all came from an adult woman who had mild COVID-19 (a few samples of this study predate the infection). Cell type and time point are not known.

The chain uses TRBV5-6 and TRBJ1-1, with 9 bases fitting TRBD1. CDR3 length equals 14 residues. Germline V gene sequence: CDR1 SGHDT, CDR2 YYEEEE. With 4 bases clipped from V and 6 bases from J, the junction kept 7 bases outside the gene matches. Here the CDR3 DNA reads TGTGCCAGCAGCCTACAGGGGGCCACGGCTGAAGCTTTCTTT. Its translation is CASSLQGATAEAFF.

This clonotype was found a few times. The CDR3 DNA reads TGTGCCAGCAGCCCTCGGACAGGGAAAGACACTGAAGCTTTCTTT. This codes for CASSPRTGKDTEAFF. The chain employs TRBV11-2 and TRBJ1-1, with 8 bases that match TRBD1. The V and J ends lost 5 bases and 3 bases, in that order; junction bases with no gene match: 8. The CDR3 has 15 residues. Germline CDR1 and CDR2: SGHAT and FQNNGV.